This passage covers 32 T cell receptor beta chains from one sample sequenced in a study of CD8+CD57+ T cells in acquired aplastic anemia. Genomic DNA templated the TCR beta VDJ and CDR3 profiling. TCRdb passed the reads through MiXCR, listing each CDR3 protein once. Of a few hundred thousand distinct CDR3 sequences listed, under 40% are singletons. For sequencing, patients were chosen who had shown expansion of CD8+CD57+ cells by flow cytometry. Sequences were obtained from sorted CD4+, CD8+, or CD8+CD57+ T cells (not recorded which) from PBMCs. The source of these receptors is a human donor with aplastic anemia.

Remarks on this clonotype: One base away lies a much larger clone, so this may be a sequencing read error. A read error is likely, as this CDR3 ends without the conserved phenylalanine or tryptophan. The chain recombines TRBV20-1 with TRBJ2-5; no reliable D call. The V gene lost 2 bases and the J gene lost 2 bases, with 3 bases spanning the gap. Germline CDR1 reads DFQATT; CDR2 reads SNEGSKA (reference sequence). The CDR3 loop spans 11 amino acids. CDR3 DNA sequence: TGCAGTGCTAGAACACAAGAGACCCAGTACCTC. Translation gives CSARTQETQYL.

This clonotype was counted many times. The CDR3 coding sequence is TGTGCCAGCAGCCCGGGACAGTATAATGAAAAACTGTTTTTT. As protein: CASSPGQYNEKLFF. The chain employs TRBV7-9 and TRBJ1-4, with TRBD1 matching over 7 bases. Germline CDR1 SEHNR, CDR2 FQNEAQ (reference sequence). Losses at the gene ends were 5 bases for V and 4 bases for J; bases not matched to a gene: 4. This CDR3 spans 14 amino acids.

This clonotype was recorded at least ten times. This chain links TRBV19 with TRBJ1-4; 9 bases line up with TRBD1. There are 15 residues in the CDR3. V lost 4 bases to trimming and J lost 4 bases; unmatched junction nucleotides: 4. Germline CDR1 LNHDA, CDR2 SQIVND (reference sequence). The CDR3 sequence is CASSTGTGNNEKLFF. The CDR3 nucleotides are TGTGCCAGTAGTACCGGGACAGGGAATAATGAAAAACTGTTTTTT.

This clonotype was observed at least ten times. The chain couples TRBV24-1 to TRBJ1-5; D gene ambiguous. The CDR3 has 16 residues. V dropped 10 bases and J dropped 0 bases, with 18 bases sitting between them. Germline V gives CDR1 KGHDR, CDR2 SFDVKD. The CDR3 region is CATVSDPGYSNQPQHF. For the CDR3, the DNA is TGTGCCACTGTGTCGGACCCGGGGTATAGCAATCAGCCCCAGCATTTT.

There are many counts of this clonotype. The chain employs TRBV6-1 and TRBJ1-5; 10 bases line up with TRBD1. Germline loops: CDR1 MNHNS, CDR2 SASEGT. The CDR3 extends over 15 amino acids. After removal of 4 bases from V and 7 bases from J, the junction contained 7 bases not matched to a gene. CDR3: CASSAGQGGRQPQHF. As DNA, the CDR3 is TGTGCCAGCAGTGCCGGACAGGGGGGTAGACAGCCCCAGCATTTT.

This clonotype was seen only a few times. The chain is built from TRBV28 and TRBJ1-2, with 8 bases matching TRBD1. Germline-derived CDR1 and CDR2 are MDHEN and SYDVKM. V gave up 2 bases and J gave up 3 bases; unmatched junction bases: 11. The length of the CDR3 is 17 residues. The CDR3 DNA is TGTGCCAGCAGTTTAACTCCAGGGGGCGCGGGGGACTATGGCTACACCTTC. Translating it yields CASSLTPGGAGDYGYTF.

The V call is TRBV2, the J call TRBJ2-5; D remains ambiguous. V dropped 6 bases and J dropped 9 bases, with 17 bases sitting between them. There are 13 residues in the CDR3. CDR1 is SNHLY and CDR2 is FYNNEI in the germline V gene. The CDR3 loop is CASRGSEFEPQYF. As DNA, the CDR3 is TGTGCCAGCAGGGGGTCGGAATTTGAGCCCCAGTACTTC.

In this sample, this clonotype turned up many times. This rearrangement joins TRBV19 to TRBJ2-5, with D possibly called TRBD1 or TRBD2 (6 bases each). The CDR3 runs 14 residues. Trimming took off 7 bases at V and 0 bases at J, with 12 bases between the two ends. Germline V gene data show CDR1 as LNHDA and CDR2 as SQIVND (reference sequence). The CDR3 is CASTRRGDQETQYF. The DNA for the CDR3 is TGTGCCAGTACGCGGAGGGGGGACCAAGAGACCCAGTACTTC.

The CDR3 bases are TGCAGTGCTAGACGGAGCGGGAGAGAAAGAGGTGAGCAGTTCTTC. Its translation is CSARRSGRERGEQFF. The V call is TRBV20-1, the J call TRBJ2-1, with 8 bases fitting TRBD2. The V and J ends lost 2 bases and 9 bases, in that order; junction bases with no gene match: 12. The CDR3 sequence is 15 residues long. Germline CDR1 DFQATT, CDR2 SNEGSKA (reference sequence).

This clonotype was detected many times. The V gene is TRBV29-1, the J gene TRBJ2-1; D not certain. Between the trimmed V and J ends, which lost 6 bases and 3 bases, there was a span of 12 bases. From germline, CDR1 is SQVTM and CDR2 ANQGSEA. The CDR3 loop spans 13 amino acids. The DNA for the CDR3 is TGCAGCGTCATCCGGTCCAACTACAATGAGCAGTTCTTC. As protein: CSVIRSNYNEQFF.

The chain combines TRBV24-1 with TRBJ1-1; weak D call: TRBD1 (5 bases). Germline V gene lookup returns CDR1 KGHDR and CDR2 SFDVKD. V shed 0 bases and J shed 5 bases, with 9 bases lying between them. The CDR3 runs to 14 residues. The CDR3: CATSDLPGGTEAFF. The CDR3 region has the DNA TGTGCCACCAGTGATTTGCCTGGGGGAACTGAAGCTTTCTTT.

Comments on this clonotype: Sequence at one end of the junction differs from germline and may be a read error. V and J are TRBV5-6 and TRBJ2-5, with D perhaps being TRBD1 or TRBD2 (6 bases each). The germline V gene has CDR1 SGHDT and CDR2 YYEEEE. The CDR3 consists of 16 residues. The CDR3 spells CASSLDRAGSQGTQYF. As DNA, the CDR3 is TGTGCCAGCAGCTTGGACAGGGCGGGGTCCCAAGGGACCCAGTACTTC.

The chain is built from TRBV11-2 and TRBJ2-1; the D call may be TRBD1 or TRBD2 (5 bases each). The CDR3 totals 15 residues. Per germline, CDR1 SGHAT and CDR2 FQNNGV. V was clipped by 1 base and J by 1 base, with 8 bases between them. The DNA for the CDR3 is TGTGCCAGCAGCTTAGTGAGGGGATCCTACAATGAGCAGTTCTTC. Protein: CASSLVRGSYNEQFF.

This clonotype was recorded at least ten times. The gene calls are TRBV30 and TRBJ1-6, with a weak D call TRBD1 (6 bases). This CDR3 has 9 amino acids. Germline CDR1 GTSNPN, CDR2 SVGIG (reference sequence). CDR3 protein: CGADSQFHF. The CDR3 DNA reads as TGTGGAGCGGACAGCCAGTTCCACTTT.

This clonotype came up many times. The chain combines TRBV15 with TRBJ2-6, with 7 bases identical to TRBD1. The junction had 2 bases not matched to a gene; V was cut back by 4 bases and J by 2 bases. The CDR3 is made up of 15 amino acids. Germline V gene lookup returns CDR1 LNHNV and CDR2 YYDKDF (reference sequence). CDR3 sequence (DNA): TGTGCCACCAGCAACAGGGGCGCTGGGGCCAACGTCCTGACTTTC. Translating gives CATSNRGAGANVLTF.

The chain employs TRBV2 and TRBJ1-6, with 7 bases matching TRBD1. With 3 bases clipped from V and 10 bases from J, the junction kept 6 bases outside the gene matches. This CDR3 is 14 amino acids long. From germline, CDR1 is SNHLY and CDR2 FYNNEI. The CDR3 DNA follows: TGTGCCAGCAGTGACCAACAGGGGCGATCACCCCTCCACTTT. It specifies CASSDQQGRSPLHF. The full variable domain, its missing parts supplied by reference TRBV2 and TRBJ1-6, is EPEVTQTPSHQVTQMGQEVILRCVPISNHLYFYWYRQILGQKVEFLVSFYNNEISEKSEIFDDQFSVERPDGSNFTLKIRSTKLEDSAMYFCASSDQQGRSPLHFGNGTRLTVT.

This chain connects TRBV10-3 to TRBJ2-4, with 8 bases that match TRBD1. CDR3 length: 18 residues. The germline CDR1 and CDR2 sequences are ENHRY and SYGVKD. Losses at the gene ends were 0 bases for V and 7 bases for J; bases not matched to a gene: 14. CDR3 amino acids: CAISESVPDRAGGNIQYF. The CDR3 nucleotides are TGTGCCATCAGTGAGTCCGTCCCGGACAGGGCTGGGGGCAACATTCAGTACTTC.

The chain links TRBV5-4 to TRBJ2-3, with D uncertain. Germline V lookup: CDR1 SGHNT, CDR2 YYREEE (reference sequence). CDR3 length: 15 amino acids. V was cut by 5 bases and J by 0 bases, with 13 bases left in between. CDR3 region: CASSTELVSTDTQYF. The CDR3 region has the DNA TGTGCCAGCAGTACCGAGCTGGTAAGCACAGATACGCAGTATTTT.

This clonotype showed up many times. The chain has TRBV3-1 and TRBJ1-6; a possible D gene is TRBD1 (5 bases). Germline V lookup: CDR1 LGHDT, CDR2 YNNKEL (reference sequence). CDR3 length: 11 amino acids. V was trimmed by 7 bases and J by 14 bases, leaving 12 bases between them. The CDR3: CASTRGTTLHF. The CDR3 nucleotides read TGTGCCAGCACCCGGGGGACTACCCTCCACTTT.

This clonotype was found a few times. The chain employs TRBV14 and TRBJ1-2, with TRBD1 matching over 8 bases. The germline CDR1 and CDR2 sequences are SGHDN and FVKESK. The CDR3 length is 13 residues. V lost 6 bases, J lost 3 bases, and 3 bases stayed unmatched. CDR3 sequence reads: CASRDRGDYGYTF. CDR3 DNA sequence: TGTGCCAGCAGAGACAGGGGAGACTATGGCTACACCTTC.

The V call is TRBV28, the J call TRBJ1-2; D is unresolved. The CDR3 runs 12 residues. The germline CDR1 and CDR2 sequences are MDHEN and SYDVKM. With 1 base removed from V and 7 bases from J, the gap between germline ends came to 7 bases. CDR3 residues: CASSLSPTGYTF. The DNA for the CDR3 is TGTGCCAGCAGTTTATCCCCGACTGGCTACACCTTC.

This clonotype was detected ten times or more. The rearrangement uses TRBV24-1 and TRBJ1-2; the D gene is possibly TRBD1 (5 bases). Germline V gene lookup returns CDR1 KGHDR and CDR2 SFDVKD. V lost 5 bases and J lost 8, with 8 bases in between. CDR3 length: 11 amino acids. As DNA, the CDR3 is TGTGCCACCAGTGCAGGGCTGGGCTACACCTTC. Translation: CATSAGLGYTF.

This clonotype has a count of ten or more. The gene calls are TRBV2 and TRBJ1-5, with D unresolved. Germline CDR1 reads SNHLY; CDR2 reads FYNNEI. This CDR3 has 14 amino acids. With 1 base removed from V and 2 bases from J, the gap between germline ends came to 6 bases. CDR3 DNA: TGTGCCAGCAGTGAAGGGCAGGGCAATCAGCCCCAGCATTTT. As protein: CASSEGQGNQPQHF.

This clonotype was seen more than once but under ten times. The J gene is TRBJ2-7, the V gene TRBV6-5; TRBD1 aligns across 8 bases. Losses at the gene ends were 1 base for V and 6 bases for J; bases not matched to a gene: 8. The CDR3 is made up of 15 amino acids. The germline CDR1 and CDR2 sequences are MNHEY and SVGAGI. The CDR3 DNA is TGTGCCAGCAGTTACTTCTCCGGGACAGGCGGCGAGCAGTACTTC. This encodes CASSYFSGTGGEQYF.

Many counts were recorded for this clonotype. The chain joins TRBV25-1 to TRBJ2-5; D is possibly TRBD1 (5 bases). The germline CDR1 and CDR2 sequences are MGHDK and SYGVNS. Trimming removed 2 bases at V and 2 bases at J, with 9 bases between. CDR3 length: 14 amino acids. This chain's CDR3 is CASSEIDSQETQYF. The DNA for the CDR3 is TGTGCCAGCAGTGAAATAGACAGTCAAGAGACCCAGTACTTC.

This clonotype was seen ten or more times. The chain has TRBV12-3 or TRBV12-4 and TRBJ1-4; D not resolved. The CDR3 covers 13 residues. Trimming shortened V by 5 bases and J by 5 bases, and 9 bases separated the two germline ends. The CDR3 DNA follows: TGTGCCAGCAGTGGACGGATGAATGAAAAACTGTTTTTT. It encodes CASSGRMNEKLFF.

CDR3 in amino acids: CASSSGDRREKLFF. The CDR3 region has the DNA TGTGCCAGCTCAAGCGGGGACAGACGTGAAAAACTGTTTTTT. The rearrangement joins TRBV18 to TRBJ1-4; 7 bases are a match to TRBD1. Germline lookup yields CDR1 KGHSH and CDR2 LQKENI. With 5 bases clipped from V and 7 bases from J, the junction kept 7 bases outside the gene matches. The CDR3 totals 14 residues.

The table lists this clonotype with many counts. The chain joins TRBV20-1 to TRBJ1-6, with D tentatively TRBD1 (5 bases). Germline-derived CDR1 and CDR2 are DFQATT and SNEGSKA (reference sequence). The CDR3 consists of 15 residues. Between the trimmed V and J ends, which lost 1 base and 6 bases, there was a span of 13 bases. The CDR3 spells CSARGLQGVNSPLHF. CDR3 DNA sequence: TGCAGTGCTAGAGGTTTGCAGGGAGTTAATTCACCCCTCCACTTT.

This clonotype showed up just a few times. One junction end disagrees with the germline gene, perhaps due to a read error. The V call is TRBV7-7, the J call TRBJ1-5; no reliable D call. The germline V gene encodes CDR1 SSHAT and CDR2 FNYEAQ (reference sequence). This CDR3 has 18 amino acids. DNA of the CDR3: TGTGCTAGCAGCTCGGCTAGAACAGCTGCGTATAGCAATCAGCCCCAGCATTTT. Its protein product is CASSSARTAAYSNQPQHF.

This clonotype was picked up one time. The CDR3 is CAIAGGIGELFF. DNA for the CDR3: TGTGCCATCGCGGGGGGTATCGGGGAGCTGTTTTTT. The V and J genes are TRBV10-3 and TRBJ2-2, with 8 bases lining up with TRBD2. This CDR3 region has 12 residues. Germline-derived CDR1 and CDR2 are ENHRY and SYGVKD. J lost 7 bases, V lost 8 bases, and 3 bases had no gene match.

This chain uses TRBV10-3 with TRBJ1-4, with D hard to call. The germline V gene has CDR1 ENHRY and CDR2 SYGVKD. Trimming cost V 2 bases and J 4 bases, with 8 bases left between them. This CDR3 has 14 residues. CDR3 sequence: CAISENGYNEKLFF. As DNA, the CDR3 is TGTGCCATCAGTGAGAACGGATATAATGAAAAACTGTTTTTT.

The chain carries TRBV5-6 and TRBJ2-7; 9 bases align to TRBD2. Germline trimming cut 4 bases from V and 3 bases from J; bases unmatched to any gene: 11. The CDR3 has 16 residues. In germline, CDR1 is SGHDT, CDR2 YYEEEE. CDR3 residues: CASSEVPGLAFYEQYF. As DNA, the CDR3 is TGTGCCAGCAGCGAAGTACCGGGACTAGCTTTCTACGAGCAGTACTTC.